These 13 T cell receptor beta chains share one sample of origin, sequenced in a study of OX40 agonist ivuxolimab in advanced cancers. Clones were read by immunoSEQ multiplex PCR, and TCRdb kept only the in-frame ones, dropping some. The profile shows about 120,000 clones, approximately 90% of them singletons. The sequenced sample was CD4+ or CD8+ T cells sorted from blood, obtained in a trial of the OX40 agonist ivuxolimab. The receptors shown here come from an adult with an advanced solid tumor such as melanoma, head and neck, liver or kidney cancer.

The CDR3 loop is CASSSRKERGSYNEQFF. In nucleotides, the CDR3 is TGTGCCAGCAGCTCCCGAAAGGAGCGGGGCTCCTACAATGAGCAGTTCTTC. The chain recombines TRBV7-3 with TRBJ2-1, with 7 positions matching TRBD2. J gave up 0 bases and V 4 bases, and 9 bases lay outside the gene matches. CDR3 length equals 17 residues. The germline gives CDR1 SGHTA, CDR2 FQGTGA.

V is TRBV4-1 and J is TRBJ2-5; 8 nucleotides agree with TRBD1. The end of the DNA aligns better with TRBJ2-7, so the J call may be wrong. The germline CDR1 and CDR2 sequences are MGHRA and YSYEKL. This CDR3 has 18 amino acids. CDR3 nucleotide sequence: TGCGCCAGCAGCCAGGGGGGAAGAGGGACAGGAAAAACCTACGAGCAGTACTTC. Translating gives CASSQGGRGTGKTYEQYF.

The gene calls are TRBV6-1 and TRBJ1-4, with D possibly being TRBD1 (6 bases). The CDR3 has 15 amino acids. Trimming left V 7 bases short and J 5 bases short, with 17 bases between. Looked up from germline, CDR1 is MNHNS and CDR2 is SASEGT. The CDR3 DNA is TGTGCCAGCAACCTCCGTTGGAGGGGGAATGAAAAACTGTTTTTT. Amino acids: CASNLRWRGNEKLFF.

V and J are TRBV6-6 and TRBJ1-5; a weak D match, TRBD1 (5 bases). V lost 7 bases to trimming and J lost 5 bases, with 18 bases between them. Germline CDR1 MNHNY, CDR2 SVGAGI (reference sequence). The CDR3 is made up of 15 amino acids. The CDR3 loop is CASTSTGTSDQPQHF. In DNA, the CDR3 is TGTGCCAGCACTAGTACCGGGACGTCCGATCAGCCCCAGCATTTT.

The chain is built from TRBV7-9 and TRBJ2-3; possibly TRBD1 or TRBD2 for D (6 bases each). CDR1 is SEHNR, CDR2 FQNEAQ, per germline (reference sequence). V lost 5 bases and J 5 bases, leaving 17 bases between the germline ends. The CDR3 covers 15 residues. The CDR3 DNA reads as TGTGCCAGCAGCAGGGGGGAGGCGGAGAGAGATACGCAGTATTTT. As protein: CASSRGEAERDTQYF.

CDR3 bases: TGTGCCAGTAGTATAGGACAGGGGCGGTATAGCAATCAGCCCCAGCATTTT. Its protein is CASSIGQGRYSNQPQHF. The chain carries TRBV19 and TRBJ1-5; 8 bases match TRBD1. Unmatched junction bases numbered 5, after V lost 1 base and J lost 0 bases. In germline, CDR1 is LNHDA, CDR2 SQIVND (reference sequence). The CDR3 spans 17 residues.

The V gene is TRBV15, the J gene TRBJ1-3; D is possibly TRBD1 (5 bases). The V gene lost 8 bases and the J gene lost 2 bases, with 13 bases spanning the gap. The CDR3 spans 14 residues. Germline values: CDR1 LNHNV, CDR2 YYDKDF (reference sequence). The CDR3 protein is CATARGEAGNTIYF. The CDR3 coding sequence is TGTGCCACCGCAAGGGGTGAGGCTGGAAACACCATATATTTT.

The chain is built from TRBV4-1 and TRBJ1-3; D unclear. The CDR3 is 16 amino acids. The germline V gene encodes CDR1 MGHRA and CDR2 YSYEKL. With 1 base removed from V and 2 bases from J, the gap between germline ends came to 12 bases. CDR3 nucleotide sequence: TGCGCCAGCAGCCAAGTGCCCACCTCTACTGGAAACACCATATATTTT. As protein: CASSQVPTSTGNTIYF.

The chain has TRBV4-3 and TRBJ2-7; 7 nucleotides match TRBD2. The trim removed 1 base at V and 0 bases at J, leaving 3 bases unmatched. This CDR3 is 15 amino acids long. Germline values: CDR1 LGHNA, CDR2 YSLEER. DNA of the CDR3: TGCGCCAGCAGCCAAGCGGGGGGAAGCTCCTACGAGCAGTACTTC. Encoded protein: CASSQAGGSSYEQYF.

The gene calls are TRBV6-6 and TRBJ2-7, with TRBD1 matching 7 bases. The germline CDR1 and CDR2 sequences are MNHNY and SVGAGI (reference sequence). The CDR3 runs 15 residues. Trimming cost V 7 bases and J 2 bases; bases outside gene matches: 11. As DNA, the CDR3 is TGTGCCAGCAACACCCGACAGGGTTTTACCTACGAGCAGTACTTC. It specifies CASNTRQGFTYEQYF.

The chain is built from TRBV7-9 and TRBJ1-4; D possibly corresponds to TRBD1 (5 bases). The germline V and J ends were trimmed by 4 bases and 2 bases, with 8 bases remaining between them. Germline loops: CDR1 SEHNR, CDR2 FQNEAQ (reference sequence). The CDR3 is made up of 14 amino acids. This chain's CDR3 is CASSSGITNEKLFF. CDR3 sequence (DNA): TGTGCCAGCAGCTCAGGGATTACTAATGAAAAACTGTTTTTT.

This chain uses TRBV6-1 with TRBJ1-2; D gene unclear. V lost 7 bases to trimming and J lost 6 bases, with 3 bases between them. Germline V gives CDR1 MNHNS, CDR2 SASEGT. CDR3 length: 9 residues. CDR3 nucleotide sequence: TGTGCCAGCACGCATGGCTACACCTTC. This encodes CASTHGYTF.

The rearrangement links TRBV28 to TRBJ2-1; D unclear. The germline CDR1 and CDR2 sequences are MDHEN and SYDVKM. Between the trimmed V and J ends, which lost 2 bases and 10 bases, there was a span of 9 bases. The CDR3 has 12 amino acids. This CDR3 reads CASSLSIQEQFF. The CDR3 nucleotides are TGTGCCAGCAGTTTAAGCATTCAGGAGCAGTTCTTC.